This is a list of T cell receptor beta chains from one sample in a study of pediatric ulcerative colitis. Clones were read by immunoSEQ multiplex PCR, and TCRdb kept only the in-frame ones, dropping some. The sample lists tens of thousands of clones, 86% seen once, with under 3.5% in the top ten. The sequenced sample was blood. These receptors all come from a boy aged 10-17 years with severe ulcerative colitis. Each CDR3 is given with its conserved first and last residue. D genes are given only for firm matches. Clone size is stated in some rows and not others, as once, few, many or a class when expanded.

D	J	V	size	CDR3	DNA
TRBD2	TRBJ2-3	TRBV11-3	-	CASSPRTSGSASTDTQYF	TGTGCCAGCAGCCCAAGGACTAGCGGGAGCGCTAGCACAGATACGCAGTATTTT
-	TRBJ2-5	TRBV5-4	-	CASSLGTQHGEETQYF	TGTGCCAGCAGCTTGGGTACCCAGCATGGTGAAGAGACCCAGTACTTC
-	TRBJ2-7	TRBV4-1	-	CASSQVTVGRVDYEQYF	TGCGCCAGCAGCCAAGTCACTGTGGGGCGGGTTGACTACGAGCAGTACTTC
TRBD1	TRBJ1-1	TRBV5-1	once	CASSPYRGSDTEAFF	TGCGCCAGCAGCCCCTACAGGGGGAGTGACACTGAAGCTTTCTTT
TRBD2	TRBJ2-7	TRBV6-1	-	CASSEALREGFYEQYF	TGTGCCAGCAGTGAAGCTTTGCGGGAGGGATTCTACGAGCAGTACTTC
-	TRBJ1-2	TRBV27	-	CASSLTVRGEGYGYTF	TGTGCCAGCAGTCTTACGGTCAGGGGAGAGGGCTATGGCTACACCTTC
-	TRBJ1-2	TRBV15	-	CATSRDGHRDLAPFRTPNYGYTF	TGTGCCACCAGCAGAGATGGGCACCGGGACTTAGCCCCTTTTAGGACTCCTAACTATGGCTACACCTTC
-	TRBJ1-3	TRBV4-1	once	CASSPKQALPGNTIYF	TGCGCCAGCAGCCCCAAACAGGCCCTTCCTGGAAACACCATATATTTT
TRBD1	TRBJ1-1	TRBV27	-	CASSIGTASEAFF	TGTGCCAGCAGTATAGGGACAGCCTCTGAAGCTTTCTTT
-	TRBJ1-1	TRBV7-9	-	CASSLGPTEAFF	TGTGCCAGCAGCTTGGGCCCCACTGAAGCTTTCTTT
-	TRBJ2-7	TRBV4-3	-	CASSQDGSDEGEQYF	TGCGCCAGCAGCCAAGACGGGAGTGACGAGGGCGAGCAGTACTTC
TRBD1	TRBJ2-7	TRBV5-4	-	CASSGGTGWTAYEQYF	TGTGCCAGCAGCGGTGGGACAGGTTGGACGGCGTACGAGCAGTACTTC
-	TRBJ1-1	TRBV5-6	-	CASRQQGADTEAFF	TGTGCCAGCAGACAACAGGGCGCCGACACTGAAGCTTTCTTT
-	TRBJ1-2	TRBV21-1	-	CASSKSVDGEYGYTF	TGTGCCAGCAGCAAATCAGTGGACGGGGAGTATGGCTACACCTTC
-	TRBJ2-2	TRBV18	-	CASSPYYGELFF	TGTGCCAGCTCACCGTACTACGGGGAGCTGTTTTTT
TRBD1	TRBJ2-7	TRBV7-2	-	CASSFDRGGGYEQYF	TGTGCCAGCAGCTTCGACAGGGGCGGCGGCTACGAGCAGTACTTC
-	TRBJ2-7	TRBV6-1	-	CASSVSEQYF	TGTGCCAGCAGTGTGAGCGAGCAGTACTTC
TRBD2	TRBJ2-7	TRBV7-2	-	CASSFETSVYEQYF	TGTGCCAGCAGCTTTGAGACTAGCGTCTACGAGCAGTACTTC
TRBD2	TRBJ2-1	TRBV2	-	CASSVEVAGAFF	TGTGCCAGCAGTGTTGAGGTAGCGGGAGCATTCTTC
TRBD1	TRBJ1-2	TRBV4-3	-	CASSQDLQGGKYGYTF	TGCGCCAGCAGCCAAGATTTGCAGGGGGGGAAGTATGGCTACACCTTC
TRBD1	TRBJ2-1	TRBV6-1	-	CASSTGQGARDEQFF	TGTGCCAGCAGTACCGGGCAGGGGGCCAGGGATGAGCAGTTCTTC
-	TRBJ2-3	TRBV28	-	CASSYGRLSTDTQYF	TGTGCCAGCAGTTATGGGAGACTAAGCACAGATACGCAGTATTTT
-	TRBJ2-1	TRBV18	-	CASSPTRSAINEQFF	TGTGCCAGCTCACCTACTAGATCCGCTATCAATGAGCAGTTCTTC
-	TRBJ1-5	TRBV19	-	CASSMGLNQPQHF	TGTGCCAGTAGTATGGGCCTCAATCAGCCCCAGCATTTT
-	TRBJ2-1	TRBV29-1	few	CSVELDFGEQFF	TGCAGCGTTGAACTAGACTTTGGTGAGCAGTTCTTC
TRBD2	TRBJ2-3	TRBV5-4	few	CASSSGTSVYTDTQYF	TGTGCCAGCAGCTCCGGAACTAGCGTATACACAGATACGCAGTATTTT
-	TRBJ1-2	TRBV29-1	-	CSVEGNGGGYTF	TGCAGCGTTGAGGGGAATGGGGGAGGCTACACCTTC
-	TRBJ2-7	TRBV27	-	CASSFSGSYEQYF	TGTGCCAGCAGTTTCTCGGGTTCCTACGAGCAGTACTTC
-	TRBJ2-5	TRBV11-2	-	CASSLDETQYF	TGTGCCAGCAGCTTAGATGAGACCCAGTACTTC
-	TRBJ1-1	TRBV13	-	CASSGLVGAEAFF	TGTGCCAGCAGCGGTTTAGTGGGAGCTGAAGCTTTCTTT
-	TRBJ2-2	TRBV10-3	-	CAISALAPNTGELFF	TGTGCCATCAGCGCACTAGCCCCGAACACCGGGGAGCTGTTTTTT
-	TRBJ2-1	TRBV7-7	-	CASSFEVGDNEQFF	TGTGCTAGCAGCTTCGAGGTAGGGGACAATGAGCAGTTCTTC
-	TRBJ1-4	TRBV5-4	-	CASSFGGEDEKLFF	TGTGCCAGCAGCTTCGGGGGCGAGGATGAAAAACTGTTTTTT
-	TRBJ1-1	TRBV27	few	CASRQAQGTEAFF	TGTGCCAGTAGACAGGCTCAGGGGACTGAAGCTTTCTTT
-	TRBJ2-1	TRBV29-1	-	CSAAEWPYNEQFF	TGCAGCGCCGCGGAGTGGCCCTACAATGAGCAGTTCTTC
-	TRBJ2-3	TRBV12-2	-	CASRPRRTESSTDTQYF	TGTGCAAGTCGCCCTCGTCGGACAGAGTCTAGCACAGATACGCAGTATTTT
TRBD2	TRBJ2-1	TRBV7-2	-	CASSPWTSGSSYNEQFF	TGTGCCAGCAGCCCTTGGACTAGCGGGAGCTCCTACAATGAGCAGTTCTTC
TRBD2	TRBJ2-1	TRBV11-3	-	CASSPTSGRKMNNEQFF	TGTGCCAGCAGCCCCACTAGCGGGAGGAAAATGAACAATGAGCAGTTCTTC
-	TRBJ2-2	TRBV29-1	-	CSAGHTGELFF	TGCAGCGCGGGCCACACCGGGGAGCTGTTTTTT